These 10 T cell receptor beta chains originate from one sample sequenced in a study of T cells in Graves' hyperthyroidism and ophthalmopathy. Researchers amplified the TCR beta CDR3 regions from RNA transcripts. HTBI primers were used for first-round RT-PCR of the TCR CDR3. Each CDR3 protein gets one entry after TCRdb re-called the multiplex PCR reads with MiXCR. This sample has around 600,000 distinct CDR3 sequences, with around 13% found just once. The sample was blood. Receptors were obtained from a woman in her forties or fifties with Graves' ophthalmopathy.

CDR3 DNA sequence: TGTGCCAGCAGCTACGAAAGGGGGGGGCGACCCACAGATACGCAGTATTTT. Amino acid sequence: CASSYERGGRPTDTQYF. This sequence joins TRBV11-3 and TRBJ2-3, with a weak D call TRBD2 (7 bases). Trimming took 4 bases from V and 2 from J, leaving 19 bases between them. Germline V gene data show CDR1 as SGHNT and CDR2 as YENEEA. The CDR3 is 17 residues long.

The table lists this clonotype with many counts. The rearrangement uses TRBV2 and TRBJ1-6; 9 bases align to TRBD1. V lost 4 bases and J lost 7; bases outside the gene matches: 2. CDR3 length: 14 residues. CDR1 and CDR2 (germline): SNHLY, FYNNEI. The CDR3 region is CASSVDRGNSPLHF. CDR3 nucleotide sequence: TGTGCCAGCAGTGTGGACAGGGGCAATTCACCCCTCCACTTT.

The chain is built from TRBV19 and TRBJ2-7; 7 positions match TRBD1. Trimming cost V 3 bases and J 3 bases; bases outside gene matches: 11. The germline gives CDR1 LNHDA, CDR2 SQIVND (reference sequence). CDR3 length: 16 amino acids. The CDR3 coding sequence is TGTGCCAGTAGTATCAGCCCGACAGGGTTGAGCTACGAGCAGTACTTC. Its translation: CASSISPTGLSYEQYF.

The chain has TRBV28 and TRBJ2-5, with 9 positions matching TRBD1. The length of the CDR3 is 20 residues. Germline assignment: CDR1 MDHEN and CDR2 SYDVKM. With V trimmed by 6 bases and J by 1 base, 21 bases remained unmatched. CDR3 in DNA: TGTGCCAGCAGCTTGGTATTGGTGTATCCGGGACAGGGAATCCAAGAGACCCAGTACTTC. Amino acid sequence: CASSLVLVYPGQGIQETQYF.

This rearrangement joins TRBV28 to TRBJ2-4; 11 nucleotides align to TRBD2. The CDR3 consists of 17 residues. Germline V lookup: CDR1 MDHEN, CDR2 SYDVKM. The ends lost 3 bases at V and 3 bases at J; junction bases unmatched: 7. The CDR3 reads CASSLLGLAGFKNIQYF. The CDR3 DNA reads TGTGCCAGCAGTTTGCTCGGACTAGCGGGTTTCAAAAACATTCAGTACTTC.

This clonotype was counted a few times. This sequence joins TRBV27 and TRBJ2-7, with 9 bases identical to TRBD1. The CDR3 consists of 16 residues. V was clipped by 5 bases and J by 5 bases; unmatched bases: 13. Per germline, CDR1 MNHEY and CDR2 SMNVEV (reference sequence). The DNA of the CDR3 is TGTGCCAGCAGTCCGTATAAGGGGACAGGGACCGACGAGCAGTACTTC. Encoded protein: CASSPYKGTGTDEQYF.

This clonotype was observed many times. The chain has TRBV5-1 and TRBJ2-1; TRBD1 is a possible D gene (5 bases). Germline V gene lookup returns CDR1 SGHRS and CDR2 YFSETQ. Trimming cost V 6 bases and J 0 bases, with 19 bases left between them. The CDR3 is 17 residues long. In DNA form, the CDR3 reads TGCGCCAGCATCCAGGGCGGCGGCGTGAGCTCCTACAATGAGCAGTTCTTC. Translation: CASIQGGGVSSYNEQFF.

The sample holds a few counts of this clonotype. Compared with germline, one end of the junction differs, possibly owing to a read error. V usage is TRBV20-1 and J usage is TRBJ2-7; 12 bases match TRBD2. The CDR3 is made up of 16 amino acids. CDR1 is DFQATT, CDR2 SNEGSKA, per germline (reference sequence). CDR3 sequence (DNA): TGCGGTGCTCCGGGGCTAGCGGGAGGGTGGTCCTACGAGCAGTACTTC. It yields the protein CGAPGLAGGWSYEQYF.

This clonotype appeared a few times. J is TRBJ1-2 and V is TRBV28; D is undetermined. CDR3 length: 15 residues. Germline V gives CDR1 MDHEN, CDR2 SYDVKM. Trimming removed 2 bases at V and 6 bases at J, with 16 bases between. This CDR3 reads CASSLGGNTVDGYTF. CDR3 nucleotides: TGTGCCAGCAGTTTAGGTGGCAACACGGTGGATGGCTACACCTTC.

The chain is built from TRBV15 and TRBJ2-1, with 7 positions matching TRBD1. There are 16 residues in the CDR3. The germline V gene encodes CDR1 LNHNV and CDR2 YYDKDF (reference sequence). V shed 3 bases and J 6 bases; nucleotides not matched to a gene: 11. CDR3 sequence reads: CATSSQKGGAGNEQFF. CDR3 coding DNA: TGTGCCACCAGCAGTCAGAAAGGGGGCGCAGGCAATGAGCAGTTCTTC.